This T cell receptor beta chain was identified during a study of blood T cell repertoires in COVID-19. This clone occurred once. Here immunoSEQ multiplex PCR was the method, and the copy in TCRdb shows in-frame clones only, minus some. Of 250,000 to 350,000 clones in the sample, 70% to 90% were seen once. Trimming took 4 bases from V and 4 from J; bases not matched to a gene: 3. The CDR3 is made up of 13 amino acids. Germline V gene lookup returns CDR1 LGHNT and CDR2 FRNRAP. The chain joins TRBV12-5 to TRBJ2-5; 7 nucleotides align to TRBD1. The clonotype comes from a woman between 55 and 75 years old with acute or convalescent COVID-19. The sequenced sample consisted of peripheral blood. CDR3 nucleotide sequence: TGTGCTAGTGGTTGGGACAGAGGAGAGACCCAGTACTTC. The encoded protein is CASGWDRGETQYF.